The 15 T cell receptor beta chains below all came from one sample that was sequenced in a study of T cell responses to AZD1222 COVID-19 vaccine. TCRdb's copy holds only in-frame clones and misses some; the assay was immunoSEQ multiplex PCR. In the table there are 150,000 to 200,000 clones, just over 90% of which are singletons. The specimen was peripheral blood, collected on day 0 of AZD1222 vaccination. These TCRs come from an adult in good health.

The chain joins TRBV7-3 to TRBJ1-6, with TRBD1 identical over 7 bases. Trimming removed 0 bases from V and 10 bases from J; junction bases left unmatched: 6. This CDR3 is 15 amino acids long. Germline V gives CDR1 SGHTA, CDR2 FQGTGA. In nucleotides, the CDR3 is TGTGCCAGCAGCTTAACGGGCAGGGGGGAATCACCCCTCCACTTT. Its translation is CASSLTGRGESPLHF.

DNA of the CDR3: TGTGCCAGCAGCCAAGCGCAGGGTCCTCACGAGCAGTACTTC. This translates into CASSQAQGPHEQYF. The V and J genes are TRBV4-2 and TRBJ2-7; D may be TRBD1 (5 bases). CDR1 and CDR2 (germline): LGHNA, YNFKEQ. CDR3 size: 14 residues. Trimming removed 1 base from V and 5 bases from J, with 12 bases in between.

The gene calls are TRBV21-1 and TRBJ2-3; TRBD1, the D gene given by the table, was not confirmed from the DNA. TRBV21-1 is tagged as a pseudogene. The CDR3 sequence is 17 residues long. The CDR3 sequence: CASSKSGTGFSTDTQYF. CDR3 DNA sequence: TGTGCCAGCAGCAAATCCGGGACAGGTTTTAGCACAGATACGCAGTATTTT.

The genes are TRBV27 and TRBJ2-7; 10 bases fit TRBD1. The junction had 7 bases not matched to a gene; V was cut back by 8 bases and J by 6 bases. Germline values: CDR1 MNHEY, CDR2 SMNVEV (reference sequence). This CDR3 has 13 residues. In DNA form, the CDR3 reads TGTGCCAGCGGGACAGGGGACGTAGGCGAGCAGTACTTC. Translation gives CASGTGDVGEQYF.

CDR3 amino acids: CASSRRDGNSGNTIYF. CDR3 DNA sequence: TGTGCCAGCAGCCGCCGGGACGGAAACTCTGGAAACACCATATATTTT. The V and J genes are TRBV14 and TRBJ1-3; tentative D call: TRBD1 (5 bases). The CDR3 runs 16 residues. Germline CDR1 reads SGHDN; CDR2 reads FVKESK. The V gene lost 4 bases and the J gene lost 0 bases, with 13 bases spanning the gap.

This chain joins TRBV7-2 and TRBJ2-7, with D tentatively TRBD2 (5 bases). With 1 base removed from V and 6 bases from J, the gap between germline ends came to 13 bases. This CDR3 has 14 residues. Germline CDR1 SGHTA, CDR2 FQGNSA. As DNA, the CDR3 is TGTGCCAGCAGCTTAGATGCGGGTGTGAGCGAGCAGTACTTC. Residues: CASSLDAGVSEQYF. Based on the CDR3 plus reference TRBV7-2 and TRBJ2-7, the full variable domain is GAGVSQSPSNKVTEKGKDVELRCDPISGHTALYWYRQSLGQGLEFLIYFQGNSAPDKSGLPSDRFSAERTGGSVSTLTIQRTQQEDSAVYLCASSLDAGVSEQYFGPGTRLTVT.

The chain uses TRBV6-5 and TRBJ2-7; 9 bases are shared with TRBD1. Trimming cost V 7 bases and J 1 base; bases outside gene matches: 2. In germline, CDR1 is MNHEY, CDR2 SVGAGI. CDR3 length: 13 amino acids. The CDR3 is CASTDRGSYEQYF. CDR3 nucleotides: TGTGCCAGCACCGACAGGGGGTCCTACGAGCAGTACTTC.

This sequence joins TRBV6-5 and TRBJ1-1; tentative D call: TRBD1 (5 bases). CDR1 MNHEY and CDR2 SVGAGI come from the germline V gene. V was pared by 5 bases and J by 2 bases, with 9 bases between. This CDR3 is built from 13 residues. Here the CDR3 reads CASSQRDNTEAFF. The CDR3 bases are TGTGCCAGCAGTCAAAGGGACAACACTGAAGCTTTCTTT.

The chain employs TRBV4-2 and TRBJ1-1; the match to TRBD1 covers 11 bases. V lost 0 bases, J lost 5 bases, and 11 bases stayed unmatched. Germline CDR1 is LGHNA and CDR2 is YNFKEQ. This CDR3 region has 18 residues. CDR3 nucleotides: TGTGCCAGCAGCCAAGATCTGACGGACAGGGGGCTGCGGACTGAAGCTTTCTTT. Its translation: CASSQDLTDRGLRTEAFF.

Only a few counts were recorded for this clone. The genes are TRBV7-2 and TRBJ1-1; D remains ambiguous. Looked up from germline, CDR1 is SGHTA and CDR2 is FQGNSA. This CDR3 is 15 amino acids long. V lost 4 bases and J lost 1, with 13 bases in between. The CDR3 DNA sequence: TGTGCCAGCAGCTCCTCGCAGGCTCCGAACACTGAAGCTTTCTTT. Its translation is CASSSSQAPNTEAFF.

V and J are TRBV3-1 (or the pseudogene TRBV3-2) and TRBJ1-4; D perhaps matches TRBD1 (5 bases). This CDR3 is built from 14 residues. Per the germline V gene, CDR1 is LGHDT and CDR2 is YNNKEL (reference sequence). V lost 4 bases to trimming and J lost 6 bases, with 12 bases between them. The chain's CDR3 is CASSRRGTDEKLFF. The CDR3 DNA sequence: TGTGCCAGCAGCCGGCGGGGCACCGATGAAAAACTGTTTTTT.

The chain uses TRBV9 and TRBJ1-1; D not certain. The CDR3 runs to 15 residues. Deletions cut 0 bases from V and 1 base from J, with 10 bases between. CDR1 is SGDLS and CDR2 is YYNGEE in the germline V gene. CDR3 residues: CASSVGPVGNTEAFF. In DNA, the CDR3 is TGTGCCAGCAGCGTAGGGCCAGTGGGGAACACTGAAGCTTTCTTT.

This clone was seen only once. The rearrangement links TRBV5-4 to TRBJ1-1, with TRBD1 identical over 12 bases. CDR3 length: 14 amino acids. From germline, CDR1 is SGHNT and CDR2 YYREEE (reference sequence). Unmatched junction bases numbered 3, after V lost 5 bases and J lost 4 bases. CDR3 DNA: TGTGCCAGCAGTGGGACAGGGGGCCTCACTGAAGCTTTCTTT. It encodes CASSGTGGLTEAFF.

The CDR3 DNA follows: TGTGCCAGCAGCTTAGGGGGCGCTGAAGCTTTCTTT. Protein product: CASSLGGAEAFF. The chain recombines TRBV7-9 with TRBJ1-1, with D possibly matching TRBD1 (5 bases). Trimming left V 1 base short and J 6 bases short, with 6 bases between. This CDR3 spans 12 amino acids. Germline V gene data show CDR1 as SEHNR and CDR2 as FQNEAQ (reference sequence).

V is TRBV12-3 or TRBV12-4 and J is TRBJ2-7; 10 bases are a match to TRBD2. The CDR3 is 13 amino acids. With V trimmed by 3 bases and J by 6 bases, 2 bases remained unmatched. The CDR3: CASSLLAGVEQYF. The CDR3, as DNA: TGTGCCAGCAGTTTGCTAGCGGGGGTCGAGCAGTACTTC.